This TCR beta chain was identified in a study of blood T cell repertoires in COVID-19. As for the study in general: Sites across the United States, Italy and Spain contributed samples from acute and convalescent COVID-19. In each case, the material was cDNA or gDNA derived from T cells, B-cell-depleted T cells, or PBMCs.

V lost 1 base and J lost 11, with 14 bases in between. Germline values: CDR1 SGHVS, CDR2 FQNEAQ. The CDR3 has 13 residues. Original analysis: Cell counts per sample came from amplifying reference gene primers. Data came from immunoSEQ multiplex PCR; TCRdb stores just in-frame clones and leaves some out. V, J and clone size are those of that table, while D and trimming were read from the DNA. This table holds 150,000 to 200,000 clones, 75% to 90% found once. Source material: peripheral blood. The sequence came from a man in his 70s with active or convalescent COVID-19. The J gene is TRBJ1-1, the V gene TRBV7-8; D is uncertain. In nucleotides, the CDR3 is TGTGCCAGCAGCTTAGATTTGATGGGCAGGGCTTTCTTT. This gives the protein CASSLDLMGRAFF.